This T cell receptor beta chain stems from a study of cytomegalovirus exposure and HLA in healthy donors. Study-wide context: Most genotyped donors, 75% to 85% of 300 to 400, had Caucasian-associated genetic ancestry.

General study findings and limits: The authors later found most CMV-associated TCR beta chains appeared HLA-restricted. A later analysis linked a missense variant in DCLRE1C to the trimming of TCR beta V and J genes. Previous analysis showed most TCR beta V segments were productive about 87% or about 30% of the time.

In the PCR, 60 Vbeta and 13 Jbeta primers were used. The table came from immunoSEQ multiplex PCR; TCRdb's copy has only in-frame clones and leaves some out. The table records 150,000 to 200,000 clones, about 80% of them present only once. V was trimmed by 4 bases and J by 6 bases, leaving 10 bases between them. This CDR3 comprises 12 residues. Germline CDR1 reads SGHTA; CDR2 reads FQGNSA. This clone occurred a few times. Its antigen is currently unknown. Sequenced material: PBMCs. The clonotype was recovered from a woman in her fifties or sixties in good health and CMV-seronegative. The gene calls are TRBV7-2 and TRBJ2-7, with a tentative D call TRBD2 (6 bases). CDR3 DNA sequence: TGTGCCAGCAGCTCCCTAGCGTCCGAGCAGTACTTC. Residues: CASSSLASEQYF.